This is a list of T cell receptor beta chains from one sample in a study of blood T cell repertoires in COVID-19. TCRdb keeps only in-frame clones here, not all; method: immunoSEQ multiplex PCR. The profile shows about 36,000 clones, roughly four fifths of them singletons. Specimen: peripheral blood. The receptor set was obtained from a human donor in a cohort sampled during active or convalescent COVID-19. The donor label of this sample is uncertain. Each CDR3 is given with its conserved first and last residue. A D gene is named only where the DNA matches it firmly. The size of a clone is reported for some rows only, either as once, few or many, or as a class for expanded clones.

size	D	V	J	DNA	CDR3
once	.	TRBV7-3	TRBJ2-2	TGTGCCAGCAGCTTATTCGGTGGGAGTAGCACCGGGGAGCTGTTTTTT	CASSLFGGSSTGELFF
.	TRBD2	TRBV5-1	TRBJ2-3	TGCGCCAGCAGCTTGGCCCTAGCGGGGGGAAACACAGATACGCAGTATTTT	CASSLALAGGNTDTQYF
.	.	TRBV7-2	TRBJ1-1	TGTGCCAGCAGCTTATGGGGGGTTGAGAACACTGAAGCTTTCTTT	CASSLWGVENTEAFF
.	.	TRBV11-3	TRBJ2-7	TGTGCCAGCAGCTCCTACTCCTACGAGCAGTACTTC	CASSSYSYEQYF
.	.	TRBV24-1	TRBJ2-3	TGTGCCACCAGGGGATCGCCGGGAACGGATACGCAGTATTTT	CATRGSPGTDTQYF
.	.	TRBV7-9	TRBJ1-2	TGTGCCAGCAGCTTAGCGGGACAAAGCCGGGATGGCTACACCTTC	CASSLAGQSRDGYTF
.	TRBD2	TRBV24-1	TRBJ2-1	TGTGCCACCTCCCTAGCGGGAGCCGGAAATGAGCAGTTCTTC	CATSLAGAGNEQFF
.	TRBD2	TRBV19	TRBJ2-5	TGTGCCAGTCGGGCGGGAGGGGGTGAGACCCAGTACTTC	CASRAGGGETQYF
.	.	TRBV6-1	TRBJ1-3	TGTGCCAGCAGTGAGCGAGACTCTGGAAACACCATATATTTT	CASSERDSGNTIYF
.	TRBD2	TRBV19	TRBJ2-1	TGTGCCAGTAGTCGGACTAGCGGGAGGCCGCAGTTCTTC	CASSRTSGRPQFF
.	TRBD2	TRBV11-2	TRBJ2-7	TGTGCCAGCAGCTCCAGTTTAGTACCCAGCGGGAGGGACAAGGAGCAGTACTTC	CASSSSLVPSGRDKEQYF
.	.	TRBV4-2	TRBJ2-3	TGTGCCAGCAGCGAGAGGGGGTTCGCAGATACGCAGTATTTT	CASSERGFADTQYF
.	TRBD1	TRBV7-9	TRBJ1-4	TGTGCCAGCAGCAGGGTACAGGGGGGTGAAAAACTGTTTTTT	CASSRVQGGEKLFF
medium-sized	TRBD2	TRBV19	TRBJ2-5	TGTGCCAGTAGTGGGACTAGCACTTTCGGGGAGACCCAGTACTTC	CASSGTSTFGETQYF
.	.	TRBV12-3/TRBV12-4	TRBJ2-5	TGTGCCAGCAGCGAATGGGGGCGAGAGACCCAGTACTTC	CASSEWGRETQYF
.	TRBD1	TRBV6-7	TRBJ1-2	TGTGCCAGCAGAGGGACAGATAACTATGGCTACACCTTC	CASRGTDNYGYTF
few	TRBD2	TRBV4-1	TRBJ2-3	TGCGCCAGCAGCCAATTCCTAGCGGCGACAGATACGCAGTATTTT	CASSQFLAATDTQYF
.	.	TRBV19	TRBJ2-7	TGTGCCAGTAGTATGGGAGGCAGCCTTTCCTACGAGCAGTACTTC	CASSMGGSLSYEQYF
.	TRBD1	TRBV3-1/TRBV3-2	TRBJ1-5	TGTGCCAGCAGCCAAGGGGCACAGGGGGGGGATCAGCCCCAGCATTTT	CASSQGAQGGDQPQHF
.	.	TRBV5-1	TRBJ2-1	TGCGCCAGCAGCTACTATCCAGGGATCAACAATGAGCAGTTCTTC	CASSYYPGINNEQFF
.	TRBD2	TRBV10-3	TRBJ2-5	TGTGCCATCAGTGGTGGACTAGCGGGGTCGGAGACCCAGTACTTC	CAISGGLAGSETQYF
.	.	TRBV6-5	TRBJ1-2	TGTGCCAGCAGTTACGGAGGTGGCTACACCTTC	CASSYGGGYTF
.	.	TRBV6-1	TRBJ2-5	TGTGCCAGCAGTGAAGCGTTGCTCGGGAATCGGGAGACCCAGTACTTC	CASSEALLGNRETQYF
.	.	TRBV12-3/TRBV12-4	TRBJ2-7	TGTGCCAGCAGTCTGAGACAGGGAGGCGAGCAGTACTTC	CASSLRQGGEQYF
.	TRBD1	TRBV2	TRBJ1-4	TGTGCCAGCAAAAGACCTAGGGGGGACAGGCGGGGAAAAGGCGATGAAAAACTGTTTTTT	CASKRPRGDRRGKGDEKLFF
.	.	TRBV7-9	TRBJ2-5	TGTGCCAGCAGCTTAGACCGAGATCGCGGAGAGACCCAGTACTTC	CASSLDRDRGETQYF
.	TRBD2	TRBV7-2	TRBJ2-3	TGTGCCAGCAGCTTGCCCGTGACTAGCGGGAGAAAAGATACGCAGTATTTT	CASSLPVTSGRKDTQYF
.	.	TRBV19	TRBJ2-7	TGTGCCACCAAGGGGCATCCCCTGCAGTACTTC	CATKGHPLQYF
.	TRBD1	TRBV7-8	TRBJ2-5	TGTGCCAGCAGCCGAGCCGGGACAGTCCAAGAGACCCAGTACTTC	CASSRAGTVQETQYF
.	TRBD2	TRBV6-2/TRBV6-3	TRBJ2-1	TGTGCCAGCAGTTACCCCTTTCCAACTAGCGGGAGTAAAAGTGAGCAGTTCTTC	CASSYPFPTSGSKSEQFF
.	.	TRBV28	TRBJ1-1	TGTGCCAGCACCAATGGGCGGGGCTGGGATGAAGCTTTCTTT	CASTNGRGWDEAFF
.	TRBD1	TRBV7-9	TRBJ1-2	TGTGCCAGCAGCTCCCAGGACAGGAGGGATGGCTACACCTTC	CASSSQDRRDGYTF
.	.	TRBV7-2	TRBJ2-7	TGTGCCAGCAGCTTAAAAGCGGACCAATCCTACGAGCAGTACTTC	CASSLKADQSYEQYF
.	TRBD1	TRBV29-1	TRBJ1-1	TGCAGCACTGGACAGGGTGTCGGGTTCGCTGAAGCTTTCTTT	CSTGQGVGFAEAFF
.	.	TRBV12-5	TRBJ2-1	TGTGCTAGTGGTTTAGGGGGAAGGGATGAGCAGTTCTTC	CASGLGGRDEQFF
few	.	TRBV18	TRBJ1-2	TGTGCCAGCTCACCCGCGCAGGGCTATAGCTATGGCTACACCTTC	CASSPAQGYSYGYTF
.	.	TRBV11-2	TRBJ2-3	TGTGCCAGCAGCTTAGATGCGCGGCAGGGTACGCAGTATTTT	CASSLDARQGTQYF
.	TRBD1	TRBV6-2/TRBV6-3	TRBJ1-3	TGTGCCAGCAGTTACTCGGGGACAGGGAGAAACACCATATATTTT	CASSYSGTGRNTIYF
.	.	TRBV24-1	TRBJ1-1	TGTGCCACCAGTCGGGTCGGCGAAGCTTTCTTT	CATSRVGEAFF
.	TRBD1	TRBV7-2	TRBJ1-4	TGTGCCAGCAGCTTAGCGCGGGACAGGGGGGAAAAACTGTTTTTT	CASSLARDRGEKLFF
few	.	TRBV6-2/TRBV6-3	TRBJ2-7	TGTGCCAGCAGTTACACAGACGCTACTCAGCAGTACTTC	CASSYTDATQQYF
.	TRBD1	TRBV30	TRBJ1-2	TGTGCCTGTCACCCCGGGACAGGGGTCGGCTACACCTTC	CACHPGTGVGYTF
.	.	TRBV19	TRBJ2-1	TGTGCCAGTAGTATAGCCGGAGGGCCTAAGGGTGAGCAGTTCTTC	CASSIAGGPKGEQFF
.	TRBD1	TRBV4-3	TRBJ2-7	TGCGCCAGCAGCCTCCGTCGGACAGGGGGCTCCGAGCAGTACTTC	CASSLRRTGGSEQYF
.	.	TRBV5-6	TRBJ2-3	TGTGCCAGCAGCTTGGGGCTGGGCACAGATACGCAGTATTTT	CASSLGLGTDTQYF
.	TRBD1	TRBV14	TRBJ2-7	TGTGCCAGCAGCCAAGATTTTCGGCAGGGGGCCATGTACTTC	CASSQDFRQGAMYF
.	.	TRBV9	TRBJ1-3	TGTGCCAGCAGCCCAGGGAACGGAAACACCATATATTTT	CASSPGNGNTIYF
.	.	TRBV3-1/TRBV3-2	TRBJ2-5	TGTGCCAGCAGCTCACCCGGGAAGACCCAGTACTTC	CASSSPGKTQYF
.	.	TRBV18	TRBJ2-5	TGTGCCAGCTCACCAAAAGGGGCAGGCTTCCAAGAGACCCAGTACTTC	CASSPKGAGFQETQYF
.	TRBD2	TRBV30	TRBJ2-5	TGTGCCTGGAAAACCGGGACTAGCGGGAGTAAAGAGACCCAGTACTTC	CAWKTGTSGSKETQYF
.	TRBD2	TRBV7-2	TRBJ2-1	TGTGCCAGCAGCTTACGACTAGCGGAATACAATGAGCAGTTCTTC	CASSLRLAEYNEQFF
.	TRBD2	TRBV6-5	TRBJ2-7	TGTGCCAGCAGTAGGACTAGCGGGACCTACGAGCAGTACTTC	CASSRTSGTYEQYF
.	.	TRBV4-3	TRBJ1-2	TGCGCCAGCAGCCCAGCGATACGGGTACCTGGCTACACCTTC	CASSPAIRVPGYTF
.	TRBD1	TRBV24-1	TRBJ1-6	TGTGCCACCGGACAGGGGGATAATTCACCCCTCCACTTT	CATGQGDNSPLHF
.	.	TRBV18	TRBJ2-7	TGTGCCAGCTCACACACGACACAGAAACCCTTGAACGAGCAGTACTTC	CASSHTTQKPLNEQYF
.	TRBD2	TRBV5-6	TRBJ2-1	TGTGCCAGCAGCTTCGACACTAGCGGGAGCTACAATGAGCAGTTCTTC	CASSFDTSGSYNEQFF
.	.	TRBV3-1/TRBV3-2	TRBJ2-7	TGTGCCAGCAGCCAAGACAGACTCCTAAGAGAGCAGTACTTC	CASSQDRLLREQYF
.	.	TRBV6-6	TRBJ1-3	TGTGCCAGCAGTCGGACAGCCCCACAGGGTTCTGGAAACACCATATATTTT	CASSRTAPQGSGNTIYF
.	TRBD1	TRBV7-9	TRBJ1-3	TGTGCCAGCAGCCCTCGGAGGATATACGGACAGGGTAGAAACACCATATATTTT	CASSPRRIYGQGRNTIYF
.	TRBD1	TRBV30	TRBJ1-2	TGTGCCTGGAGACAGGGGACCCAGGTTAGCTATGGCTACACCTTC	CAWRQGTQVSYGYTF